This T cell receptor (beta chain) was sequenced during a study of blood T cells in healthy people across ages. At least 6 million PBMCs were isolated per sample. Sample-barcoded 5' priming and a J-beta primer mix drove a second PCR of about 7 to 12 cycles. TCRdb reanalysed the 5' RACE reads using MiXCR and keeps one entry per CDR3 protein. The table includes roughly 1 million distinct CDR3 sequences, 20% to 25% detected once. Germline CDR1 SGHTA, CDR2 FQGNSA. The CDR3 length is 15 residues. With 5 bases removed from V and 5 bases from J, the gap between germline ends came to 18 bases. The data also belong to a second study, concerning T cells of mothers and their children. As that report states: At 1.5 ug per 15 ul, all of the extracted RNA went into cDNA synthesis.

The TCR was taken from a girl aged 2 to 9 in good health. V usage is TRBV7-2 and J usage is TRBJ2-5, with D tentatively TRBD2 (5 bases). Sequenced: blood. This CDR3 reads CASSPAHGNWETQYF. In DNA, the CDR3 is TGTGCCAGCAGCCCCGCCCACGGGAATTGGGAGACCCAGTACTTC.